The clone carrying this T cell receptor beta chain is a singleton in its sample. This specimen belongs to a study of shared clonotypes between healthy human individuals. The assay was immunoSEQ multiplex PCR, and TCRdb's table has in-frame clones only and misses some. The data contain 650,000 to 800,000 clones, about 92% of them singletons. Only CD45RO-negative cells positively selected for CCR7 counted as naive CD8 cells, so terminally differentiated effector memory CD45RA+ cells were excluded. V was shortened by 2 bases and J by 6 bases, with 10 bases between the two germline ends. The CDR3 has 13 residues. The germline gives CDR1 SGHDT, CDR2 YYEEEE.

V usage is TRBV5-6 and J usage is TRBJ2-3, with D possibly matching TRBD1 (5 bases). Sequencing was performed on naive CD8+ T cells sorted from blood. This TCR was recovered from a man aged 25 to 40 in good health. CDR3 in DNA: TGTGCCAGCAGCTTAACAGGAACCGATACGCAGTATTTT. Its translation: CASSLTGTDTQYF.